The entry below describes one TCR beta chain. Its antigen remains undetermined. The data were obtained in a study of monozygotic twins with inflammatory bowel disease (dated by TCRdb to 2018 to 2020). With respect to the entire study: A total of some 28 monozygotic twin pairs were included in the full study, comprising nine German pairs (four IBD-concordant, five IBD-discordant) and 19 IBD-discordant Danish pairs. The search for disease-associated traits relied mainly on comparing IBD patients with their genetically identical healthy co-twins within discordant pairs. Each individual had, on average, about 151 000 unique TCRalpha sequences and 181 000 unique TCRbeta sequences available for analysis.

Results the study describes overall, beyond this receptor: No single strong signal or clonotype linked to IBD turned up in the results, so the idea that one exists was not supported. Because patients were on differing immunosuppressive treatments, the repertoires may have picked up extra background noise and inter-individual variability. Concordant and discordant twins showed no difference in repertoire similarity, possibly because of limited statistical power. Distinction between different T cell subtypes could not be achieved in the analysis. Compared with healthy twins, IBD patients shared fewer clonotypes with other individuals, and the difference was most pronounced in patients with signs of disease activity. TCRbeta repertoire diversity, by inverse Simpson index, was decreased in IBD patients compared with their healthy co-twins.

An approximately 2.5 ml peripheral blood sample was drawn into PAXgene tubes per donor and stored at -80°C. Total RNA was isolated from whole blood with the PAXgene blood miRNA kit on an automated QIAcube, without T cell sorting. Deep TCRalpha and TCRbeta repertoire profiling with unique molecular barcoding was performed on peripheral blood of monozygotic twin pairs concordant or discordant for inflammatory bowel disease. Smoking habits were recorded for all twin pairs, and individuals were classified as current, former or never smokers. To prepare the library, 5' RACE was applied. Preparation of each TCR library used 3,000 to 4,000 ng of total RNA. For each sample, cDNA synthesis with SMARTScribe reverse transcriptase was split into eight separate reactions. Unique molecular identifiers containing a 6-nucleotide sample barcode were introduced through template switching during cDNA synthesis. Two nested PCRs of approximately 16 and 10 cycles amplified the TCRalpha and TCRbeta cDNA, and bead purification followed each PCR. Before amplification, the cDNA was both treated with uracil DNA-glycosylase and purified with the QIAquick PCR purification kit. The second PCR added Illumina TruSeq-compatible adapters along with sample-specific barcodes. TapeStation and Qubit were used to check library quality and concentration, and about 5.2 ng of each library went into the pool. Sequencing of pooled libraries was carried out on an Illumina HiSeq2500 single-index Rapid Run using 2 x 100 bp reads and custom sequencing primers. As for how the authors treated the data: UMI-based consensus assembly with MiGEC version 1.2.6 was used to correct PCR and sequencing errors. MiXCR version 2.1.1 handled V(D)J alignment, clonotype assembly and CDR3 extraction. To normalise gene usage, clonotype sharing and MAIT/NKT TCR abundance, the top 1000, 10 000 and 20 000 clonotypes in each sample were analysed. Diversity was computed as the inverse Simpson index with the vegan R package after downsampling to 27 000 UMIs. Paired Mann-Whitney U tests were applied to discordant twin pairs, and Benjamini-Hochberg correction was used for multiple testing. Each entry corresponds to one CDR3 protein sequence from reads that TCRdb reprocessed, and DNA is not given. The V and J calls were not made by the authors but by TCRdb's processing. The table kept for this sample lists more than 85,000 distinct CDR3 sequences. Of the sample, under 15% falls within the top ten clones.

Material for sequencing was blood. This receptor was obtained from a human donor with ulcerative colitis or Crohn's disease, or a healthy co-twin of an affected twin (not recorded which).

This receptor carries the CDR3 CASSFPGNTRNTEAFF. The sequence links TRBV5-4 to TRBJ1-1; TCRdb names TRBD1, which stays unverified in the absence of DNA. CDR1 and CDR2 (SGHNT, YYREEE) derive from the germline V gene (reference sequence). Taken from cysteine to phenylalanine, the CDR3 has 16 residues. No DNA appears here.